This TCR beta chain was captured by sequencing in a study of blood T cell repertoires in COVID-19. Study-wide background: PBMCs, B-cell-depleted T cells, or T cells were the source of the cDNA or gDNA that made up the material.

As originally analysed: Estimates of nucleated cell counts were drawn from the amplification of reference gene primers. Sequencing was performed with immunoSEQ multiplex PCR; in TCRdb, only in-frame clones are kept and a portion is missing. That table furnishes V, J and clone size, whereas the DNA furnished D and trimming. The profile shows under 250,000 clones, 80% to 85% of them singletons. Material: peripheral blood. The clonotype comes from a man in his forties with acute or convalescent COVID-19.

The CDR3, as DNA: TGCGCCAGCAGTGAGGTGCCAGGGCGGATAGTCAACCGTTATAATTCACCCCTCCACTTT. Translated: CASSEVPGRIVNRYNSPLHF. The rearrangement uses TRBV10-2 and TRBJ1-6, with TRBD1 as a possible D gene (5 bases). The V end was cut by 2 bases, the J end by 4 bases, with 24 bases between. The germline gives CDR1 WSHSY, CDR2 SAAADI. The CDR3 contains 20 residues.